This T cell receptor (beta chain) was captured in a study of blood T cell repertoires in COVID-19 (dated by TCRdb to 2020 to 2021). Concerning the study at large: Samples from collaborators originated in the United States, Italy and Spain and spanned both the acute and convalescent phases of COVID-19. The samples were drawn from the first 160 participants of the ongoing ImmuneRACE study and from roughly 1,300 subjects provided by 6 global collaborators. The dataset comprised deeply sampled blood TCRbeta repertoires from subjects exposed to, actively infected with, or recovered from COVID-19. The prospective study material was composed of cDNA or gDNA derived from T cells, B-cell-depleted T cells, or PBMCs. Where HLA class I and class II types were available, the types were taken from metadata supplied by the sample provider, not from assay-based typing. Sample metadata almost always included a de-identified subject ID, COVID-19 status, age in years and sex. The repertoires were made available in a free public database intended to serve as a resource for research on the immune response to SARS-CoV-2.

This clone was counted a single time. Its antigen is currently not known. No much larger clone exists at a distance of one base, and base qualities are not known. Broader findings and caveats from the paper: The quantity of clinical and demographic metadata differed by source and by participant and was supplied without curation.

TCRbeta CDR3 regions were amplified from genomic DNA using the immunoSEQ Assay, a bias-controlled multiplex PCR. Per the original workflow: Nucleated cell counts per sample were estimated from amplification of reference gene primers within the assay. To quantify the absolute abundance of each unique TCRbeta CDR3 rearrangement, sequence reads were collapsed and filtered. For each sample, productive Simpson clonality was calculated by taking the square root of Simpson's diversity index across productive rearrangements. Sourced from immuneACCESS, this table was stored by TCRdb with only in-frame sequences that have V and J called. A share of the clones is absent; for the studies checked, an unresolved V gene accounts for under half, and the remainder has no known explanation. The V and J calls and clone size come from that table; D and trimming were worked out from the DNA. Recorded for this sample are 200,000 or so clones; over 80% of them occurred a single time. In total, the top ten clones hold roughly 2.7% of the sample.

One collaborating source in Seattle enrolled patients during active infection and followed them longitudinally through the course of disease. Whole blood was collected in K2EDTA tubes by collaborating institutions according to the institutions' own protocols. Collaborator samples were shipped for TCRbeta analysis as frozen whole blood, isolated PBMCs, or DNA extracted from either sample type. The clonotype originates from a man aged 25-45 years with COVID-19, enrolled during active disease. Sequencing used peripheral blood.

CDR3 loop: CASSFLSEVGELFF. In nucleotide form, the sequence is TGTGCCAGCAGCTTTCTCTCGGAGGTCGGGGAGCTGTTTTTT. The rearrangement combines TRBV7-2 with TRBJ2-2, and possibly TRBD2, on 5 matching bases. CDR1 is given as SGHTA and CDR2 as FQGNSA, both from the germline V gene. The CDR3 runs 14 amino acids, cysteine and phenylalanine included. The read is trimmed to its CDR3 DNA, 42 bases read in frame from base 1. Trimming takes 3 bases from V and 7 bases from J, and the germline ends sit 12 bases apart.